This note documents a single TCR beta chain sequence. This clonotype was recorded many times. Its antigen is unknown. Base quality data are lacking; no much larger clone is found one base away. The sample is drawn from a study of beta chain bispecific antibodies for T cell cancers (dated by TCRdb to the early 2020s). General notes on the study: Healthy donor T cells were cocultured with T cell leukemia lines and bispecific antibodies, and TRBV sequencing of the surviving cells was then used to measure how much each TRBV family was depleted. On the cell surface, TRBV12 (TRBV12-3) was expressed by Jurkat cells, whereas TRBV5-5 was expressed by HPB-ALL cells.

The libraries included unique molecular identifier barcodes, and the barcodes were used to quantify clonotypes. Qiagen AllPrep DNA/RNA Micro kits were used to isolate total RNA, and an Agilent TapeStation was used to check RNA quality. TCR beta libraries were built by 5' RACE: cDNA synthesis followed by two PCR steps using TCR beta constant-region gene-specific primers. TCR beta libraries were sequenced on an Illumina MiSeq platform. The paper's data handling went like this. Reads were processed with MIGEC, MiXCR and VDJtools. Clonotype frequency was calculated as the fraction of unique molecular identifiers assigned to a given clonotype among all unique molecular identifiers in the sample. Nonfunctional TRBV genes classified in IMGT as pseudogenes or open reading frames, for example TRBV1, TRBV12-1 and TRBV21, were left out. The public reads were reanalyzed by TCRdb: fastp trimming at Q25, MiXCR alignment, in-frame beta chains only. Rows matching on CDR3 protein sequence are summarized as one entry with the most common DNA and genes. Clone size and V and J calls follow TCRdb, not the original study. The table for this sample lists about 9,600 distinct CDR3 sequences; 2.2% of them were counted only once. Roughly 70% of the sample rests with the top ten.

Results and caveats for the whole study, not just this receptor: Compared with anti-CD19, anti-TRBV5-5 exposure reduced TRBV5-5 signal by almost 99% and the closely related TRBV5-6 by about 92%. Relative to anti-CD19, exposure to anti-TRBV12 lowered the TRBV12-3 share of total TRBV signal by 98.9%, while TRBV12-4 dropped by more than 30%, a change that was not significant. Each sequenced sample mixed leukemia cell line cells with normal T cells, and most targeted TRBV signal came from the leukemia cells rather than normal T cells. Cross-reactivity of the anti-TRBV5-5 antibody with TRBV5-6 was attributed to high sequence similarity between the two genes.

The CDR3 contains 13 residues, cysteine and phenylalanine counted. Only the CDR3 part of the read is kept: 39 bases, read in frame from the first base. Sequences MGHRA (CDR1) and YSYEKL (CDR2) are obtained from the germline V gene. The V end loses 8 bases and the J end loses 3 bases, and a stretch of 11 bases separates them. This specimen's treatment or condition label, per the study, means: alpha-CD19 control bispecific (anti-CD19 x anti-CD3). T cells were expanded from blood mononuclear cells for about 3 days with either the anti-CD3 antibody OKT3 or CD3/CD28 Dynabeads. Anti-CD19 bispecific antibody cocultures served as comparators for TRBV sequencing; in separate killing assays, anti-CD19 had no effect on Jurkat or HPB-ALL cells. Expanded T cells were maintained in RPMI 1640 supplemented with approximately 10% fetal bovine serum, recombinant human IL-2 (100 IU/ml) and IL-7 (roughly 5 ng/ml). Each coculture contained approximately 5 x 10^4 normal T cells, approximately 5 x 10^4 target cells and bispecific antibody in approximately 100 ul and was incubated for about 15 hours at 37 degrees C. Each bispecific antibody was composed of two single-chain variable fragments, which were expressed in a single-chain diabody format with a His tag. Effector T cells were obtained from healthy human donors, and peripheral blood mononuclear cells were isolated from leukapheresis samples by Ficoll density gradient centrifugation.

The V gene is TRBV4-1 and the J gene is TRBJ1-5, and TRBD1 may be the D gene, going by 5 matching bases. Sequences were derived from T cells from a healthy donor cultured with Jurkat leukemia cells, sampled from a culture containing an anti-CD19 bispecific antibody. The receptor comes from a human donor in good health. Some clones in this sample may be carry-over from other donors' samples. This receptor carries the CDR3 CASRAGNNQPQHF. The DNA sequence reads TGCGCCAGCCGGGCAGGGAACAATCAGCCCCAGCATTTT.